The 14 T cell receptor beta chains given below trace back to one sample, sequenced in a study of T cell responses to AZD1222 COVID-19 vaccine. Sequenced by immunoSEQ multiplex PCR; TCRdb stores in-frame clones only, minus some. Of 150,000 to 170,000 clones detected, about nine tenths appear once; the ten largest clones hold around 18%. The sample was peripheral blood, taken on day 0 of AZD1222 vaccination. Receptor source: an adult in good health.

The chain combines TRBV14 with TRBJ1-6; D gene uncertain. The CDR3 is 15 residues long. Germline CDR1 and CDR2: SGHDN and FVKESK. The V end was cut by 4 bases, the J end by 7 bases, with 14 bases between. The CDR3 coding sequence is TGTGCCAGCAGCCCAAAAAGACAATTCAATTCACCCCTCCACTTT. Protein sequence: CASSPKRQFNSPLHF.

Only one count was recorded for this clone. The chain employs TRBV11-3 and TRBJ1-1; unclear D gene. Trimming removed 7 bases from V and 4 bases from J, with 16 bases in between. Per the germline V gene, CDR1 is SGHNT and CDR2 is YENEEA. CDR3 length: 14 amino acids. The CDR3 here is CASIRDPQGTEAFF. The CDR3 DNA is TGTGCCAGCATCCGAGACCCCCAAGGCACTGAAGCTTTCTTT. Full variable domain (rest looked up from reference TRBV11-3 and TRBJ1-1): EAGVVQSPRYKIIEKKQPVAFWCNPISGHNTLYWYLQNLGQGPELLIRYENEEAVDDSQLPKDRFSAERLKGVDSTLKIQPAELGDSAVYLCASIRDPQGTEAFFGQGTRLTVV.

J is TRBJ1-4 and V is TRBV7-9, with 7 bases aligning to TRBD1. Germline loops: CDR1 SEHNR, CDR2 FQNEAQ (reference sequence). This CDR3 contains 16 residues. Losses at the gene ends were 5 bases for V and 2 bases for J; bases not matched to a gene: 8. This chain's CDR3 is CASSASGGGTNEKLFF. CDR3 nucleotides: TGTGCCAGCAGCGCTTCAGGGGGAGGTACTAATGAAAAACTGTTTTTT.

As regards this clone: Other nucleotide sequences from this sample produce the same CDR3. The genes are TRBV6-5 and TRBJ1-5; 10 bases are a match to TRBD1. From germline, CDR1 is MNHEY and CDR2 SVGAGI. The CDR3 extends over 13 amino acids. The V segment lost 7 bases and the J segment 4 bases; nucleotides outside the gene matches: 1. CDR3 in DNA: TGTGCCAGCACGGGACAGGGGAATCAGCCCCAGCATTTT. Translated, it gives CASTGQGNQPQHF.

The genes are TRBV4-1 and TRBJ1-5; D remains ambiguous. The CDR3 is 12 amino acids. The germline CDR1 and CDR2 sequences are MGHRA and YSYEKL. The V and J ends lost 0 bases and 9 bases respectively, with 6 bases between them. This CDR3 reads CASSQDRGPQHF. As DNA, the CDR3 is TGCGCCAGCAGCCAAGATCGGGGGCCCCAGCATTTT.

This chain links TRBV7-9 with TRBJ1-3, with 8 nucleotides matching TRBD1. J lost 0 bases, V lost 5 bases, and 15 bases had no gene match. Germline V gene lookup returns CDR1 SEHNR and CDR2 FQNEAQ (reference sequence). This CDR3 spans 19 amino acids. For the CDR3, the DNA is TGTGCCAGCAGCAAGACAGGGGTCACACGATCAAGCTCTGGAAACACCATATATTTT. Its translation is CASSKTGVTRSSSGNTIYF.

This clone was observed a few times. This rearrangement joins TRBV11-2 to TRBJ2-7; a weak D match, TRBD1 (6 bases). In germline, CDR1 is SGHAT, CDR2 FQNNGV. This CDR3 region has 13 residues. The V and J ends lost 5 bases and 4 bases respectively, with 12 bases between them. CDR3 protein: CASSRGHPYEQYF. CDR3 sequence (DNA): TGTGCCAGCAGCCGGGGACATCCTTACGAGCAGTACTTC.

The chain carries TRBV27 and TRBJ1-5; D might be TRBD1 (5 bases). Germline V gene lookup returns CDR1 MNHEY and CDR2 SMNVEV (reference sequence). Deletions cut 3 bases from V and 7 bases from J, with 10 bases between. The CDR3 has 13 amino acids. The CDR3 is CASSFGGYQPQHF. The CDR3 DNA reads as TGTGCCAGCAGTTTCGGGGGGTACCAGCCCCAGCATTTT.

J is TRBJ1-2 and V is TRBV4-3, with D possibly TRBD1 on 5 matching bases. Germline V CDR1 and CDR2: LGHNA, YSLEER. The CDR3 contains 15 residues. V lost 1 base to trimming and J lost 8 bases, with 17 bases between them. The CDR3 sequence: CASSQGDRYTMGYTF. CDR3 coding DNA: TGCGCCAGCAGCCAAGGGGACCGGTATACTATGGGCTACACCTTC.

The chain is built from TRBV27 and TRBJ2-2, with D unclear. With 3 bases removed from V and 5 bases from J, the gap between germline ends came to 1 base. The CDR3 length is 11 residues. Per germline, CDR1 MNHEY and CDR2 SMNVEV (reference sequence). The CDR3 DNA reads TGTGCCAGCAGTTTGACCGGGGAGCTGTTTTTT. Translated: CASSLTGELFF.

This chain's CDR3 is CASSLDSAGALRSYNEQFF. DNA of the CDR3: TGCGCCAGCAGCTTGGATTCCGCGGGGGCTCTTCGCAGTTACAATGAGCAGTTCTTC. The chain combines TRBV5-1 with TRBJ2-1, with a possible D match to TRBD2 (7 bases). The CDR3 extends over 19 amino acids. Trimming stripped 0 bases from V and 4 bases from J, with 23 bases between. Germline V gives CDR1 SGHRS, CDR2 YFSETQ. Filled out from reference TRBV5-1 and TRBJ2-1, the complete variable domain reads KAGVTQTPRYLIKTRGQQVTLSCSPISGHRSVSWYQQTPGQGLQFLFEYFSETQRNKGNFPGRFSGRQFSNSRSEMNVSTLELGDSALYLCASSLDSAGALRSYNEQFFGPGTRLTVL.

The V and J genes are TRBV7-2 and TRBJ2-5; TRBD2 might be the D (5 bases). CDR3 length: 14 amino acids. Germline lookup yields CDR1 SGHTA and CDR2 FQGNSA. V lost 6 bases, J lost 2 bases, and 13 bases lay in between. The CDR3 DNA follows: TGTGCCAGCAGATACGCGGGTCAACAAGAGACCCAGTACTTC. This gives the protein CASRYAGQQETQYF.

The table lists this clone with a count of one. The rearrangement joins TRBV19 to TRBJ1-2; D might be TRBD1 (5 bases). This CDR3 has 15 amino acids. CDR1 is LNHDA and CDR2 is SQIVND in the germline V gene (reference sequence). Trimming shortened V by 6 bases and J by 2 bases, and 16 bases separated the two germline ends. CDR3 coding DNA: TGTGCCAGTAGCCCACAGCGACGGACAAACTATGGCTACACCTTC. It specifies CASSPQRRTNYGYTF.

The CDR3 region has the DNA TGTGCCAGTAGAAGGTTCCACAGGGGGCCGTTCACTGAAGCTTTCTTT. It is translated as CASRRFHRGPFTEAFF. This chain joins TRBV19 and TRBJ1-1, with 9 bases that match TRBD1. CDR3 length: 16 residues. V dropped 6 bases and J dropped 4; count of bases not matched to a gene: 12. Germline assignment: CDR1 LNHDA and CDR2 SQIVND (reference sequence).